These T cell receptor beta chains were read from a single sample in a study of radiation and T cells in renal cell carcinoma. The table came from immunoSEQ multiplex PCR; TCRdb's copy has only in-frame clones and leaves some out. The sample has 100,000 to 150,000 clones; roughly four fifths are singletons. The sequenced sample was blood, obtained from a patient whose treatment included radiotherapy and nephrectomy. Receptors were obtained from a man over 45 with renal cell carcinoma. The CDR3 runs from the conserved cysteine through the conserved F or W. The order of the fields is clone size, V gene, J gene, D gene, CDR3 protein, CDR3 DNA. D genes are given only for firm matches. Clone size, where shown, is once, few, many, or a class for clones that have expanded.

size: .
V: TRBV5-1
J: TRBJ1-1
D: .
CDR3: CASSLVFLAGSGVTEAFF
DNA: TGCGCCAGCAGCTTGGTGTTTCTGGCAGGGAGTGGAGTCACTGAAGCTTTCTTT

size: .
V: TRBV5-1
J: TRBJ2-1
D: .
CDR3: CASSLGGNDEQFF
DNA: TGCGCCAGCAGCTTGGGGGGGAACGATGAGCAGTTCTTC

size: few
V: TRBV4-1
J: TRBJ1-1
D: .
CDR3: CASRLTGVNTEAFF
DNA: TGCGCCAGCAGGTTGACAGGCGTGAACACTGAAGCTTTCTTT

size: few
V: TRBV5-1
J: TRBJ1-5
D: .
CDR3: CASSVGSEQPQHF
DNA: TGCGCCAGCAGCGTAGGGTCCGAGCAGCCCCAGCATTTT

size: .
V: TRBV12-5
J: TRBJ2-1
D: TRBD2
CDR3: CASGLAPGAGGYNEQFF
DNA: TGTGCTAGTGGTTTGGCTCCCGGGGCGGGGGGATACAATGAGCAGTTCTTC

size: .
V: TRBV6-1
J: TRBJ2-1
D: .
CDR3: CASSELGSSYNEQFF
DNA: TGTGCCAGCAGTGAACTCGGTAGCTCCTACAATGAGCAGTTCTTC

size: .
V: TRBV9
J: TRBJ2-3
D: .
CDR3: CASSEGGMDTQYF
DNA: TGTGCCAGCAGCGAGGGGGGGATGGATACGCAGTATTTT

size: once
V: TRBV5-4
J: TRBJ1-2
D: TRBD1
CDR3: CASSSQGTGDGYTF
DNA: TGTGCCAGCAGCTCACAAGGGACAGGGGATGGCTACACCTTC

size: .
V: TRBV4-2
J: TRBJ1-2
D: .
CDR3: CASSRLPVGLDYGYTF
DNA: TGTGCCAGCAGCCGCTTGCCCGTGGGTTTGGACTATGGCTACACCTTC

size: .
V: TRBV30
J: TRBJ2-5
D: .
CDR3: CAWSVSERGAFQETQYF
DNA: TGTGCCTGGAGTGTCAGTGAGAGGGGGGCCTTTCAAGAGACCCAGTACTTC

size: .
V: TRBV19
J: TRBJ1-4
D: TRBD1
CDR3: CASSTGQGSQKLFF
DNA: TGTGCCAGTAGTACGGGACAGGGAAGTCAAAAACTGTTTTTT

size: .
V: TRBV5-1
J: TRBJ2-7
D: .
CDR3: CASSLASGRRYEQYF
DNA: TGCGCCAGCAGCTTGGCCTCAGGACGGAGGTACGAGCAGTACTTC

size: medium-sized
V: TRBV5-1
J: TRBJ2-7
D: .
CDR3: CASSFGGSEQYF
DNA: TGCGCCAGCAGCTTCGGGGGAAGCGAGCAGTACTTC

size: .
V: TRBV9
J: TRBJ2-7
D: TRBD2
CDR3: CASSVGLANSYEQYF
DNA: TGTGCCAGCAGCGTAGGACTAGCGAACTCCTACGAGCAGTACTTC

size: .
V: TRBV6-1
J: TRBJ1-2
D: .
CDR3: CASSDARNYGYTF
DNA: TGTGCCAGCAGTGATGCGAGAAACTATGGCTACACCTTC

size: once
V: TRBV7-9
J: TRBJ2-3
D: .
CDR3: CASSLGGTATPTDTQYF
DNA: TGTGCCAGCAGCTTAGGAGGGACTGCCACCCCCACAGATACGCAGTATTTT

size: .
V: TRBV9
J: TRBJ2-5
D: .
CDR3: CASNPRGGLQETQYF
DNA: TGTGCCAGCAACCCTCGTGGGGGCTTACAAGAGACCCAGTACTTC

size: .
V: TRBV6-5
J: TRBJ1-1
D: .
CDR3: CASRIVGFSTEAFF
DNA: TGTGCCAGCCGCATTGTGGGGTTCTCCACTGAAGCTTTCTTT

size: .
V: TRBV5-5
J: TRBJ1-3
D: .
CDR3: CASSSGAPGGNTIYF
DNA: TGTGCCAGCAGCTCAGGGGCGCCTGGTGGAAACACCATATATTTT

size: .
V: TRBV5-4
J: TRBJ2-2
D: .
CDR3: CASSSVTGELFF
DNA: TGTGCCAGCAGCTCAGTGACCGGGGAGCTGTTTTTT

size: .
V: TRBV2
J: TRBJ1-5
D: TRBD1
CDR3: CASRQGESNQPQHF
DNA: TGTGCCAGCAGACAGGGGGAGAGCAATCAGCCCCAGCATTTT

size: .
V: TRBV7-9
J: TRBJ2-7
D: .
CDR3: CASSLGQLNYEQYF
DNA: TGTGCCAGCAGCTTAGGACAGTTGAACTACGAGCAGTACTTC

size: .
V: TRBV19
J: TRBJ1-1
D: TRBD1
CDR3: CASSSRTGRTEAFF
DNA: TGTGCCAGTAGTTCACGGACAGGGCGGACTGAAGCTTTCTTT

size: few
V: TRBV30
J: TRBJ2-5
D: .
CDR3: CAWSAPGHGQYF
DNA: TGTGCCTGGAGTGCCCCGGGACACGGCCAGTACTTC

size: .
V: TRBV5-4
J: TRBJ2-2
D: .
CDR3: CASSLEAASNTGELFF
DNA: TGTGCCAGCAGCTTGGAGGCGGCGTCGAACACCGGGGAGCTGTTTTTT

size: .
V: TRBV5-4
J: TRBJ2-7
D: TRBD2
CDR3: CASSSAEPSGTYEQYF
DNA: TGTGCCAGCAGCTCCGCCGAGCCTAGCGGTACCTACGAGCAGTACTTC

size: few
V: TRBV14
J: TRBJ2-2
D: .
CDR3: CASSQETVSNTGELFF
DNA: TGTGCCAGCAGCCAAGAGACAGTTTCGAACACCGGGGAGCTGTTTTTT

size: .
V: TRBV5-4
J: TRBJ2-7
D: .
CDR3: CASSLAGGSRVFYEQYF
DNA: TGTGCCAGCAGCTTGGCCGGCGGGTCCCGAGTTTTCTACGAGCAGTACTTC

size: once
V: TRBV19
J: TRBJ2-1
D: .
CDR3: CASSIVKVASNEQFF
DNA: TGTGCCAGTAGTATAGTCAAAGTGGCTAGCAATGAGCAGTTCTTC

size: once
V: TRBV30
J: TRBJ2-1
D: .
CDR3: CAWNSELGNEQFF
DNA: TGTGCCTGGAACTCAGAGTTGGGCAATGAGCAGTTCTTC

size: .
V: TRBV6-5
J: TRBJ2-3
D: .
CDR3: CASSWNGNTDTQYF
DNA: TGTGCCAGCAGTTGGAACGGTAACACAGATACGCAGTATTTT